Shown below are 22 T cell receptor beta chains from a single sample sequenced in a study of human T cells and chemical hapten exposure. As for time point: patch test 3, about 24 weeks after DPC sensitization. Stated treatment: therapeutic diphenylcyclopropenone sensitization with weekly scalp DPC. TCRdb re-analysed the RACE reads in MiXCR, keeping a single row per CDR3 protein. The sample contains some 96,000 distinct CDR3 sequences, roughly 27% of which appear only once. The sample here was whole blood, taken in connection with sensitization to the hapten diphenylcyclopropenone (DPC). These receptors all stem from a man aged 40-49 years with alopecia areata. Some clones in this sample may be carry-over from other donors' samples.

The chain is built from TRBV28 and TRBJ2-7, with TRBD2 identical over 11 bases. The V segment lost 4 bases and the J segment 9 bases; nucleotides outside the gene matches: 8. The V gene's germline CDR1 is MDHEN and CDR2 SYDVKM. The CDR3 has 14 residues. The CDR3, as DNA: TGTGCCAGCAGTTCCACTAGCGGGAGAGGGTGGCAGTACTTC. Amino acids: CASSSTSGRGWQYF.

This clonotype was counted only a few times. The rearrangement joins TRBV2 to TRBJ2-5; 11 bases map to TRBD2. Germline V gene lookup returns CDR1 SNHLY and CDR2 FYNNEI. The V segment lost 7 bases and the J segment 5 bases; nucleotides outside the gene matches: 6. The CDR3 totals 14 residues. CDR3 sequence: CASIYSGREETQYF. The DNA of the CDR3 is TGTGCCAGCATCTATAGCGGGAGGGAGGAGACCCAGTACTTC.

This clonotype was counted between two and nine times. The chain employs TRBV28 and TRBJ1-6; D not certain. V lost 4 bases and J 7 bases, leaving 8 bases between the germline ends. Germline V gene sequence: CDR1 MDHEN, CDR2 SYDVKM. The CDR3 consists of 13 residues. The CDR3 nucleotides are TGTGCCAGCAGTTACCCGGGAAATTCACCCCTCCACTTT. It encodes CASSYPGNSPLHF. The whole variable domain, remainder taken from reference TRBV28 and TRBJ1-6, is DVKVTQSSRYLVKRTGEKVFLECVQDMDHENMFWYRQDPGLGLRLIYFSYDVKMKEKGDIPEGYSVSREKKERFSLILESASTNQTSMYLCASSYPGNSPLHFGNGTRLTVT.

The CDR3: CASSPRDGETQYF. For the CDR3, the DNA is TGTGCCAGCAGCCCCCGGGACGGAGAGACCCAGTACTTC. The chain has TRBV7-8 and TRBJ2-5, with D tentatively TRBD1 or TRBD2 (5 bases each). V was shortened by 5 bases and J by 4 bases, with 11 bases between the two germline ends. CDR3 length: 13 amino acids. Germline V gene data show CDR1 as SGHVS and CDR2 as FQNEAQ.

The rearrangement joins TRBV7-9 to TRBJ2-1; possibly TRBD1 or TRBD2 for D (5 bases each). Between the trimmed V and J ends, which lost 0 bases and 4 bases, there was a span of 16 bases. CDR1 and CDR2 from the germline V gene are SEHNR and FQNEAQ (reference sequence). The CDR3 runs 17 residues. The CDR3 loop is CASSLAVKRGRYNEQFF. DNA of the CDR3: TGTGCCAGCAGCTTAGCGGTTAAACGGGGACGATACAATGAGCAGTTCTTC. The variable domain in full, completed from reference TRBV7-9 and TRBJ2-1, reads DTGVSQNPRHKITKRGQNVTFRCDPISEHNRLYWYRQTLGQGPEFLTYFQNEAQLEKSRLLSDRFSAERPKGSFSTLEIQRTEQGDSAMYLCASSLAVKRGRYNEQFFGPGTRLTVL.

The chain recombines TRBV7-9 with TRBJ1-1; D call uncertain. In germline, CDR1 is SEHNR, CDR2 FQNEAQ (reference sequence). Between the trimmed V and J ends, which lost 2 bases and 3 bases, there was a span of 7 bases. This CDR3 is built from 13 residues. The CDR3 here is CASSLSSDTEAFF. The CDR3 DNA follows: TGTGCCAGCAGCTTAAGTTCAGACACTGAAGCTTTCTTT.

The chain's CDR3 is CASSHSAQQYF. For the CDR3, the DNA is TGCGCCAGCAGCCATTCCGCGCAGCAGTACTTC. The chain recombines TRBV5-1 with TRBJ2-7, with unresolved D. Trimming removed 4 bases at V and 8 bases at J, with 10 bases between. The CDR3 length is 11 residues. Germline CDR1 is SGHRS and CDR2 is YFSETQ.

This clonotype is a singleton in its sample. This chain links TRBV5-6 with TRBJ2-3; 11 bases are shared with TRBD2. The CDR3 totals 16 residues. J gave up 9 bases and V 1 base, and 10 bases lay outside the gene matches. The germline CDR1 and CDR2 sequences are SGHDT and YYEEEE. CDR3 sequence (DNA): TGTGCCAGCAGCTTGCCCCTAGCGGGAGGTATGGGGACGCAGTATTTT. It codes for CASSLPLAGGMGTQYF.

This chain joins TRBV7-2 and TRBJ2-1; unclear D gene. The CDR3 covers 17 residues. Trimming removed 1 base from V and 5 bases from J, with 18 bases in between. Looked up from germline, CDR1 is SGHTA and CDR2 is FQGNSA. CDR3 nucleotides: TGTGCCAGCAGCTTAGAAGTACCTAATATTAGGCACAATGAGCAGTTCTTC. Amino acids: CASSLEVPNIRHNEQFF.

In its sample, this clonotype was seen a few times. The V call is TRBV7-2, the J call TRBJ2-1; TRBD2 matches 8 bases. The CDR3 length is 15 residues. Germline CDR1 reads SGHTA; CDR2 reads FQGNSA. J was trimmed by 4 bases and V by 1 base; bases with no gene match: 3. Here the CDR3 reads CASSLVGTSYNEQFF. The CDR3 region has the DNA TGTGCCAGCAGCTTAGTAGGGACTAGTTACAATGAGCAGTTCTTC.

This clonotype was found a few times. The rearrangement links TRBV7-2 to TRBJ2-5, with D uncertain. Germline CDR1 is SGHTA and CDR2 is FQGNSA. Trimming took 5 bases from V and 4 from J, leaving 17 bases between them. This CDR3 is built from 15 residues. DNA of the CDR3: TGTGCCAGCAGCCAATCTAGTCCGGGTTTAGAGACCCAGTACTTC. It yields the protein CASSQSSPGLETQYF.

V and J are TRBV20-1 and TRBJ2-7; D unclear. This CDR3 contains 12 residues. From germline, CDR1 is DFQATT and CDR2 SNEGSKA (reference sequence). The V end lost 3 bases, the J end lost 2 bases, and 8 bases lay between the germline ends. The CDR3 loop is CSASFRTYEQYF. The CDR3 nucleotides read TGCAGTGCTAGTTTCCGGACCTACGAGCAGTACTTC.

There are many counts of this clonotype. One junction end does not reproduce the germline sequence, and a read error may be involved. This sequence joins TRBV20-1 and TRBJ2-1, with a tentative D call TRBD1 (5 bases). Germline V gene lookup returns CDR1 DFQATT and CDR2 SNEGSKA (reference sequence). The CDR3 totals 14 residues. The CDR3 nucleotides read TGCAGTGCCAGAGACAGATTCTCCTACAATGAGCAGTTCTTC. Its translation: CSARDRFSYNEQFF.

The chain combines TRBV5-1 with TRBJ2-6; D call uncertain. The V and J ends lost 3 bases and 2 bases respectively, with 15 bases between them. CDR3 length: 17 amino acids. Germline loops: CDR1 SGHRS, CDR2 YFSETQ. The CDR3 is CASSSTPISTGANVLTF. The CDR3 DNA reads TGCGCCAGCAGCTCAACCCCTATCTCCACTGGGGCCAACGTCCTGACTTTC.

J is TRBJ2-3 and V is TRBV6-5; 14 nucleotides match TRBD2. Germline V lookup: CDR1 MNHEY, CDR2 SVGAGI. J lost 4 bases, V lost 6 bases, and 6 bases had no gene match. The CDR3 has 16 residues. This CDR3 reads CASSQGLAGVADTQYF. The CDR3 coding sequence is TGTGCCAGCAGCCAGGGACTAGCGGGAGTGGCAGATACGCAGTATTTT.

The V gene is TRBV28, the J gene TRBJ2-7; TRBD2 matches 7 bases. The germline V gene has CDR1 MDHEN and CDR2 SYDVKM. The CDR3 is 15 residues long. The junction had 5 bases not matched to a gene; V was cut back by 2 bases and J by 1 base. CDR3 amino acids: CASSLAGARSYEQYF. Written as DNA, the CDR3 is TGTGCCAGCAGTTTAGCGGGAGCCAGGTCCTACGAGCAGTACTTC.

This clonotype was detected only a few times. The chain employs TRBV7-6 and TRBJ2-3; D remains unclear. V was clipped by 2 bases and J by 1 base, with 10 bases between them. CDR1 and CDR2 (germline): SGHVS, FNYEAQ. The CDR3 consists of 15 residues. The CDR3 DNA sequence: TGTGCCAGCAGCTTACCGGACGCCGGCACAGATACGCAGTATTTT. It specifies CASSLPDAGTDTQYF.

In its sample, this clonotype was seen a few times. The gene calls are TRBV7-6 and TRBJ2-3, with a possible D match to TRBD2 (5 bases). This CDR3 has 16 amino acids. With 0 bases removed from V and 2 bases from J, the gap between germline ends came to 12 bases. From germline, CDR1 is SGHVS and CDR2 FNYEAQ. As DNA, the CDR3 is TGTGCCAGCAGCTTAGCGCCGGCGGGCAACACAGATACGCAGTATTTT. It codes for CASSLAPAGNTDTQYF. The full variable domain, with the rest looked up from reference TRBV7-6 and TRBJ2-3, is GAGVSQSPRYKVTKRGQDVALRCDPISGHVSLYWYRQALGQGPEFLTYFNYEAQQDKSGLPNDRFSAERPEGSISTLTIQRTEQRDSAMYRCASSLAPAGNTDTQYFGPGTRLTVL.

This clonotype was detected a few times. The chain links TRBV29-1 to TRBJ2-3; D is perhaps TRBD2 (6 bases). CDR3 length: 12 amino acids. Trimming shortened V by 7 bases and J by 3 bases, and 11 bases separated the two germline ends. Germline assignment: CDR1 SQVTM and CDR2 ANQGSEA. CDR3 DNA: TGCAGCGGAGGAGGGAGAACAGATACGCAGTATTTT. It codes for CSGGGRTDTQYF.

CDR3 DNA sequence: TGCAGTGCTAGCCCTAATAGCGGGAAGGCCGTATTTGAGCAGTTCTTC. Its translation: CSASPNSGKAVFEQFF. The chain recombines TRBV20-1 with TRBJ2-1; 8 bases are shared with TRBD2. CDR1 is DFQATT, CDR2 SNEGSKA, per germline (reference sequence). The CDR3 runs 16 residues. The J segment lost 9 bases and the V segment lost 3 bases, leaving 16 bases of the junction unmatched.

This clonotype was detected a few times. The chain joins TRBV5-1 to TRBJ1-1; D ambiguous. V was pared by 5 bases and J by 1 base, with 15 bases between. The CDR3 is 15 amino acids. Germline CDR1 is SGHRS and CDR2 is YFSETQ. In DNA, the CDR3 is TGCGCCAGCAGACCCGACACGATTAGGAACACTGAAGCTTTCTTT. Translating gives CASRPDTIRNTEAFF.

This clonotype was detected a few times. This sequence joins TRBV5-1 and TRBJ2-3; D remains unclear. The length of the CDR3 is 14 residues. Trimming stripped 0 bases from V and 2 bases from J, with 7 bases between. The germline gives CDR1 SGHRS, CDR2 YFSETQ. The CDR3 DNA follows: TGCGCCAGCAGCTTGGACAGCCCCACAGATACGCAGTATTTT. This translates into CASSLDSPTDTQYF.